The text below deals with one T cell receptor (beta chain). These data originate in a study of blood T cell repertoires in COVID-19. Turning to the study itself: Sites across the United States, Italy and Spain contributed samples from acute and convalescent COVID-19. Nucleic acid was either cDNA or gDNA, and it came from T cells, B-cell-depleted T cells, or PBMCs.

Study processing details: Amplification from reference gene primers served as the basis for estimated nucleated cell counts. Clones were read by immunoSEQ multiplex PCR, and TCRdb kept only the in-frame ones, dropping some. The V and J calls and clone size are taken from that table; D and trimming were inferred from the DNA. The repertoire holds some 130,000 clones, with 80% to 90% as singletons. V lost 4 bases and J lost 1, with 13 bases in between. From germline, CDR1 is SQVTM and CDR2 ANQGSEA. The CDR3 is 14 amino acids. This clonotype originated in a woman aged 55 to 70 with acute or convalescent COVID-19. The chain combines TRBV29-1 with TRBJ2-5, with D perhaps matching TRBD2 (7 bases). Material for sequencing was peripheral blood. CDR3 region: CSVGGGIGQETQYF. In nucleotides, the CDR3 is TGCAGCGTTGGGGGGGGCATAGGCCAAGAGACCCAGTACTTC.